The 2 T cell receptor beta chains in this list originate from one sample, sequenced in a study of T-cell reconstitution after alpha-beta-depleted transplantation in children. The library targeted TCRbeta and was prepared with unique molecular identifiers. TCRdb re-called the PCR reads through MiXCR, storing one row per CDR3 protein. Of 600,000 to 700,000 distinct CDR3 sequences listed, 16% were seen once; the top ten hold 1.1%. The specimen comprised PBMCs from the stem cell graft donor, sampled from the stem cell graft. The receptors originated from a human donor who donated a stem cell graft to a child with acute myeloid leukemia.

The CDR3 region has the DNA TGTGCCAGCAGTTTCAGGGGTGAAGCTTTCTTT. This translates into CASSFRGEAFF. The chain couples TRBV6-5 to TRBJ1-1; possible D gene TRBD1, 6 bases. V lost 4 bases, J lost 7 bases, and 7 bases lay in between. CDR3 size: 11 residues. The germline V gene encodes CDR1 MNHEY and CDR2 SVGAGI.

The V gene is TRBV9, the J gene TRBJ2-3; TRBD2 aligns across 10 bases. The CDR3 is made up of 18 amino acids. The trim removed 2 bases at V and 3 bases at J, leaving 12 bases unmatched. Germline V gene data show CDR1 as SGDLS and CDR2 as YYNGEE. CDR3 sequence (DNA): TGTGCCAGCAGCGTTCTCCCCACTAGCGGGGTTGGAACAGATACGCAGTATTTT. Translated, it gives CASSVLPTSGVGTDTQYF.